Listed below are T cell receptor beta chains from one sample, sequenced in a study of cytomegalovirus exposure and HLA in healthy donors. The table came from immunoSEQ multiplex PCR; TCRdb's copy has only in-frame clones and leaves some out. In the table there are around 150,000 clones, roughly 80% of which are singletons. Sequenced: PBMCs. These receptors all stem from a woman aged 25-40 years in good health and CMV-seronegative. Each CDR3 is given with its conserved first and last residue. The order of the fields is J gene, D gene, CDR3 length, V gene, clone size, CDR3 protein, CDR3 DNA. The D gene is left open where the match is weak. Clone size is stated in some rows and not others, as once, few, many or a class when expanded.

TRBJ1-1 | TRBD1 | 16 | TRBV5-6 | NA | CASSLERQGYNTEAFF | TGTGCCAGCAGCTTGGAGAGACAGGGGTATAACACTGAAGCTTTCTTT
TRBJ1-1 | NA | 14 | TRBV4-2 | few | CASINRAGKTEAFF | TGTGCCAGCATCAACAGGGCGGGTAAGACTGAAGCTTTCTTT
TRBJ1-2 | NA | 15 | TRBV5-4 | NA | CASSLTTVNRDGYTF | TGTGCCAGCAGCTTAACGACGGTAAACAGGGATGGCTACACCTTC
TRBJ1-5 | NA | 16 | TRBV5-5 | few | CASSLRSGTTNQPQHF | TGTGCCAGCAGCTTGAGGTCTGGGACAACCAATCAGCCCCAGCATTTT
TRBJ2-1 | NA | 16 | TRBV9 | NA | CASSVYTGPKFQEQFF | TGTGCCAGCAGCGTTTATACAGGTCCGAAATTTCAGGAGCAGTTCTTC
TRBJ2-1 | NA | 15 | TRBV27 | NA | CASSPPGLLYNEQFF | TGTGCCAGCAGTCCCCCCGGACTCCTCTACAATGAGCAGTTCTTC
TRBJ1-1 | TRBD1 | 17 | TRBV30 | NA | CAWNGGTGRGYNTEAFF | TGTGCCTGGAATGGGGGGACAGGGAGGGGGTATAACACTGAAGCTTTCTTT
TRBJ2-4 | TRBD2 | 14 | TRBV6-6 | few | CATRGGGAKNIQYF | TGTGCCACTCGGGGGGGTGGAGCGAAAAACATTCAGTACTTC
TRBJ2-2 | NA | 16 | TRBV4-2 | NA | CASSLMGGGVSGELFF | TGTGCCAGCAGCCTCATGGGGGGAGGTGTGTCCGGGGAGCTGTTTTTT
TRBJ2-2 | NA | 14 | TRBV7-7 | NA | CASSSPRAPGELFF | TGTGCCAGCAGCTCCCCTCGCGCTCCGGGGGAGCTGTTTTTT
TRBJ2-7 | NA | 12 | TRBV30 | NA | CARDKGGYEQYF | TGTGCCAGAGATAAAGGAGGCTACGAGCAGTACTTC
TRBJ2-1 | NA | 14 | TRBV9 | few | CASGGQEVYNEQFF | TGTGCCAGCGGCGGCCAGGAGGTGTACAATGAGCAGTTCTTC
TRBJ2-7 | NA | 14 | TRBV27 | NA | CASSFLGGDNEQYF | TGTGCCAGCAGTTTTTTGGGGGGGGACAACGAGCAGTACTTC
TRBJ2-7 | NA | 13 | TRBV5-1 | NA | CASSRLLGHEQYF | TGCGCCAGCAGTCGACTCCTAGGCCACGAGCAGTACTTC
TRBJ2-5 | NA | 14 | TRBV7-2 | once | CASSISGTPTSQYF | TGTGCCAGCAGCATCTCCGGGACACCGACGTCCCAGTACTTC
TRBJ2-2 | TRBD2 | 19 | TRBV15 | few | CATGKRLAGELANTGELFF | TGTGCCACCGGGAAGAGACTAGCGGGGGAGTTAGCGAACACCGGGGAGCTGTTTTTT
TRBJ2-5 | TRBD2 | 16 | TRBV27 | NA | CASSWVGASGQETQYF | TGTGCCAGCAGTTGGGTTGGGGCTAGCGGACAAGAGACCCAGTACTTC
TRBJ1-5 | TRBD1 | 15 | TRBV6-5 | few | CASSRTGGVNQPQHF | TGTGCCAGCAGCCGAACAGGGGGAGTCAATCAGCCCCAGCATTTT
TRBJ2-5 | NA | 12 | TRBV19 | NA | CASSIGGETQYF | TGTGCCAGTAGTATTGGGGGGGAGACCCAGTACTTC
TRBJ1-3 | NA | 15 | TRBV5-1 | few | CASSPRTDSGNTIYF | TGCGCCAGCAGCCCCCGGACAGATTCTGGAAACACCATATATTTT